A selection of T cell receptor beta chains follows, all from one sample in a study of graft-versus-host responses after intestinal transplantation. Profiling relied on immunoSEQ multiplex PCR, and the TCRdb table lists in-frame clones only, not all of them. Of fewer than 30,000 clones in the sample, 85% to 95% were seen once. The sequencing here drew on PBMCs, taken approximately 66 days after intestinal transplant. These receptors originate from a human patient who received an intestinal transplant, so some T cells may come from the graft donor. The CDR3 runs from the conserved cysteine through the conserved F or W. The order of the fields is D gene, clone size, J gene, V gene, CDR3 DNA, CDR3 protein. D genes are given only for firm matches. Size is stated for part of the rows, as once, few or many counts, or as a class when the clone is expanded.

. | once | TRBJ2-3 | TRBV28 | TGTGCCAGCAGTTCGAGTAGTCGTGCAGATACGCAGTATTTT | CASSSSSRADTQYF
TRBD2 | . | TRBJ2-2 | TRBV4-2 | TGTGCCAGCAGCCAAGATGGAGCGGGAGAGGCCGGGGAGCTGTTTTTT | CASSQDGAGEAGELFF
. | . | TRBJ1-6 | TRBV5-1 | TGCGCCAGCAGCCCTACCATTTTCACGGGGCTATATAATTCACCCCTCCACTTT | CASSPTIFTGLYNSPLHF
TRBD1 | . | TRBJ2-7 | TRBV5-4 | TGTGCCAGCAGGATGGGAGGGACAGGGACCCGCGAGCAGTACTTC | CASRMGGTGTREQYF
. | . | TRBJ1-1 | TRBV28 | TGTGCCAGCAGTCTAAGGGACTCTTTGAACACTGAAGCTTTCTTT | CASSLRDSLNTEAFF
. | . | TRBJ2-7 | TRBV28 | TGTGCCAGCAGTACCAGCGGGACACGAAGCTACGAGCAGTACTTC | CASSTSGTRSYEQYF
TRBD2 | . | TRBJ2-5 | TRBV7-2 | TGTGCCAGCATCAGACTAGCGGGGGGCATGGAGACCCAGTACTTC | CASIRLAGGMETQYF
. | . | TRBJ1-6 | TRBV2 | TGTGCCAGCAGTGAAGTCCAGGCTACTACCTATAATTCACCCCTCCACTTT | CASSEVQATTYNSPLHF
. | . | TRBJ1-1 | TRBV18 | TGTGCCAGCTCACCACAGGAGACGCGGGACTTT | CASSPQETRDF
TRBD1 | . | TRBJ1-2 | TRBV27 | TGTGCCAGCAGGGAAAGAGGGGGCGGGGGCTACACCTTC | CASRERGGGGYTF
TRBD1 | . | TRBJ2-2 | TRBV7-9 | TGTGCCAGCAGCGCGACTCCGGGACAGGGTCCCGGGGAGCTGTTTTTT | CASSATPGQGPGELFF
. | . | TRBJ1-1 | TRBV2 | TGTGCCAGCAGTCCCGGGAGAGAAGCTTTCTTT | CASSPGREAFF
. | . | TRBJ1-1 | TRBV19 | TGTGCCAGTAGTATAGATCCAGGGAGGAGAGCTTTCTTT | CASSIDPGRRAFF
. | once | TRBJ2-7 | TRBV14 | TGTGCCAGCAGCCAAGTACGTGGATACGAGCAGTACTTC | CASSQVRGYEQYF
. | . | TRBJ2-2 | TRBV30 | TGTGCCAAGGGAGGGGAGGGGGCAGGCACCGGGGAGCTGTTTTTT | CAKGGEGAGTGELFF
. | . | TRBJ1-2 | TRBV9 | TGTGCCAGCAGCTCTTGGGTTCCGGAGTCCTATGGCTACACCTTC | CASSSWVPESYGYTF
TRBD2 | . | TRBJ2-7 | TRBV6-5 | TGTGCCAGCAGTCCCTATAGCGGGGGTTACGAGCAGTACTTC | CASSPYSGGYEQYF
. | . | TRBJ1-2 | TRBV28 | TGTGCCAGCAGTTTATTTTTTCCGGGAAAAGGTGGCTACACCTTC | CASSLFFPGKGGYTF
. | . | TRBJ2-3 | TRBV5-1 | TGCGCCAGCAGCCCCTCTACGGGACACGGCACAGATACGCAGTATTTT | CASSPSTGHGTDTQYF
. | . | TRBJ1-5 | TRBV27 | TGTGCCAGCAGTTCCCTCCCCGATCAGCCCCAGCATTTT | CASSSLPDQPQHF
. | . | TRBJ1-2 | TRBV4-1 | TGCGCCAGCAGCCGTGAATTGGGGACACTCTATGGCTACACCTTC | CASSRELGTLYGYTF
. | . | TRBJ2-1 | TRBV6-6 | TGTGCCAGCAGACGTCGGGGGCGGGGCAATGAGCAGTTCTTC | CASRRRGRGNEQFF
TRBD2 | . | TRBJ2-7 | TRBV4-1 | TGCGCCAGCAGCCAAGTACTAGCGGGATACGAGCAGTACTTC | CASSQVLAGYEQYF
. | few | TRBJ1-3 | TRBV4-2 | TGTGCCAGCAGCCAAGATCGGGGAGGGTTGGGGCACACCATATATTTT | CASSQDRGGLGHTIYF
TRBD2 | . | TRBJ2-1 | TRBV5-1 | TGCGCCAGCAGCTCGAGGACTAGCGGGACCTACAATGAGCAGTTCTTC | CASSSRTSGTYNEQFF
TRBD2 | . | TRBJ2-7 | TRBV4-2 | TGTGCCAGCAGCCAAGGGGGACCGGGACTAGTGTCCTACGAGCAGTACTTC | CASSQGGPGLVSYEQYF
TRBD2 | . | TRBJ2-7 | TRBV19 | TGTGCCAGTAGTATGGGGGGGATCTCCTACGAGCAGTACTTC | CASSMGGISYEQYF
TRBD1 | . | TRBJ2-7 | TRBV27 | TGTGCCAGCAGTCTACAGGGGGCTCTCTCCTACGAGCAGTACTTC | CASSLQGALSYEQYF
. | . | TRBJ1-1 | TRBV7-9 | TGTGCCAGCAGCCCGCCCGGGGGGTACCCGGAGACTGAAGCTTTCTTT | CASSPPGGYPETEAFF
. | . | TRBJ2-1 | TRBV11-2 | TGTGCCAGCAGCTTAGTGGCCAGGGGAGCCCCCTACAATGAGCAGTTCTTC | CASSLVARGAPYNEQFF
. | . | TRBJ1-1 | TRBV10-1 | TGCGCCAGCAGTGAGTACCAGGTCTCGTCCACTGAAGCTTTCTTT | CASSEYQVSSTEAFF
TRBD2 | . | TRBJ2-7 | TRBV27 | TGTGCCAGCAGTTTAGGTAGCGGGTACGAGCAGTACTTC | CASSLGSGYEQYF
. | once | TRBJ2-7 | TRBV27 | TGTGCCAGCAGTTTATTTGGGTCGGGGGAGCAGTACTTC | CASSLFGSGEQYF
TRBD1 | . | TRBJ1-2 | TRBV4-3 | TGCGCCAGCAGCATAAACGACAGGGGGCGAAGGGGCTACACCTTC | CASSINDRGRRGYTF
. | . | TRBJ2-1 | TRBV19 | TGTGCCAGTAGTATATGGACAGATTTACCCTACAATGAGCAGTTCTTC | CASSIWTDLPYNEQFF
. | . | TRBJ2-7 | TRBV28 | TGTGCCAGCAGGTCCGCAGGATCCGTCGACGAGCAGTACTTC | CASRSAGSVDEQYF
. | . | TRBJ2-3 | TRBV6-6 | TGTGCCAGCAGTTACTCCTCCTTGGTCCTTCCGCCGTATTTT | CASSYSSLVLPPYF
. | . | TRBJ1-2 | TRBV2 | TGTGCCAGCAGCGAGACAAAGAGGGAGCAAGGCTACACCTTC | CASSETKREQGYTF
. | . | TRBJ1-1 | TRBV27 | TGTGCCAGCAGTTTTGACAGTCGCGGAACTGAAGCTTTCTTT | CASSFDSRGTEAFF
. | . | TRBJ2-1 | TRBV5-1 | TGCGCCAGCAGCTTTCTGGCGACGGCGAATGAGCAGTTCTTC | CASSFLATANEQFF
TRBD2 | . | TRBJ2-3 | TRBV6-5 | TGTGCCAGCAGACCAGGGACTGGGGGGGCAGATACGCAGTATTTT | CASRPGTGGADTQYF
. | few | TRBJ1-4 | TRBV27 | TGTGCCAGCAGTTTAGTAGGGGATGGAGAAAAACTGTTTTTT | CASSLVGDGEKLFF
. | once | TRBJ1-2 | TRBV7-9 | TGTGCCAGCAGCCCCAGACGCGGGAGGCCCTGGGACTATGGCTACACCTTC | CASSPRRGRPWDYGYTF
. | . | TRBJ1-2 | TRBV29-1 | TGCAGCGCTTGGGTGAGAGGCTACACCTTC | CSAWVRGYTF
. | . | TRBJ2-1 | TRBV11-2 | TGTGCCAGCAGCTTAACCTGGGAGGACAATGAGCAGTTCTTC | CASSLTWEDNEQFF
. | once | TRBJ2-1 | TRBV29-1 | TGCAGCGTTGAGGGGGCGGGAGTAAGGTACAATGAGCAGTTCTTC | CSVEGAGVRYNEQFF
TRBD2 | . | TRBJ2-5 | TRBV7-9 | TGTGCCAGCAGCTCGGGACTAAACCAAGAGACCCAGTACTTC | CASSSGLNQETQYF
TRBD2 | . | TRBJ2-5 | TRBV4-1 | TGCGCCAGCAGCCAAGTCGGGTGGGGACTACAAGAGACCCAGTACTTC | CASSQVGWGLQETQYF